This T cell receptor beta chain was identified in a study of Tregs in tolerant kidney transplant recipients. About this clone: Its antigen is unknown.

The study's findings and limits: The most relevant donor-specific Treg TCRbeta repertoire apparently came from expansion with activated donor B cells. Validation in larger populations is needed because few patients were studied.

The table came from immunoSEQ multiplex PCR; TCRdb's copy has only in-frame clones and leaves some out. The data contain roughly 4,900 clones, roughly 42% of them singletons. Looked up from germline, CDR1 is MNHEY and CDR2 is SVGAGI. The trim removed 5 bases at V and 3 bases at J, leaving 9 bases unmatched. The length of the CDR3 is 15 residues. The sample consisted of CD8+ T cells from blood cultured with allogeneic cells. This TCR came from a human donor in good health. This chain joins TRBV6-5 and TRBJ2-7; TRBD1 matches 8 bases. The CDR3 nucleotides read TGTGCCAGCAGTGGCCTCAGGACAGGGATCTACGAGCAGTACTTC. This sequence encodes CASSGLRTGIYEQYF.